The rows below give T cell receptor beta chains drawn from one sample of a study of blood T cell repertoires in COVID-19. Method: immunoSEQ multiplex PCR; TCRdb's copy keeps in-frame clones and lacks some. This table has roughly 250,000 clones, 84% appearing once. The sequencing input was peripheral blood. The origin of the receptors is a human donor in a cohort sampled during active COVID-19. CDR3s include the opening cysteine and the closing phenylalanine or tryptophan. Fields, in order: CDR3 protein, CDR3 DNA, J gene, clone size, D gene, V gene. The D gene is left open where the match is weak. Clone size is given for some rows only: seen once, a few or many times, or a class if the clone is expanded.

CASSLWLTDTQYF | TGTGCCAGCAGCTTGTGGCTCACAGATACGCAGTATTTT | TRBJ2-3 | - | - | TRBV11-3
CASSGRSRDYEQYF | TGTGCCAGCAGCGGCCGGTCCAGGGACTACGAGCAGTACTTC | TRBJ2-7 | - | - | TRBV7-2
CASSRDSVDGYTF | TGTGCCAGCTCCCGTGACAGTGTAGATGGCTACACCTTC | TRBJ1-2 | - | - | TRBV18
CASSLGQGELFF | TGTGCCAGCAGTCTCGGACAGGGGGAGCTGTTTTTT | TRBJ2-2 | - | - | TRBV4-2
CASRNRQGSSYGYTF | TGTGCCAGCAGAAATAGACAGGGGTCCTCCTATGGCTACACCTTC | TRBJ1-2 | - | TRBD1 | TRBV27
CASRVAGGEGQPQHF | TGTGCCAGTAGGGTAGCAGGGGGAGAGGGTCAGCCCCAGCATTTT | TRBJ1-5 | - | TRBD1 | TRBV19
CASSFGGLKPGQGHTEAFF | TGTGCCAGCAGTTTTGGTGGGTTAAAACCGGGACAGGGGCACACTGAAGCTTTCTTT | TRBJ1-1 | - | TRBD1 | TRBV27
CASSFEAGDQPQHF | TGTGCTAGCAGCTTCGAGGCAGGGGATCAGCCCCAGCATTTT | TRBJ1-5 | - | - | TRBV7-2
CASSLVPGREQYF | TGTGCCAGCAGCTTGGTACCAGGGCGAGAGCAGTACTTC | TRBJ2-7 | - | - | TRBV5-4
CASSLLETQYF | TGTGCCAGCAGCTTACTCGAGACCCAGTACTTC | TRBJ2-5 | - | - | TRBV7-2
CASSAPGQPISGANVLTF | TGTGCCAGCAGTGCCCCGGGACAGCCGATTTCTGGGGCCAACGTCCTGACTTTC | TRBJ2-6 | - | TRBD1 | TRBV28
CASSPGLAHEQYF | TGCGCCAGCAGCCCCGGACTAGCCCACGAGCAGTACTTC | TRBJ2-7 | - | TRBD2 | TRBV4-1
CASRLGGGANVLTF | TGTGCTAGCCGCCTGGGGGGTGGGGCCAACGTCCTGACTTTC | TRBJ2-6 | - | - | TRBV19
CASSPGRQSGNTIYF | TGTGCCAGCTCACCAGGTCGACAATCTGGAAACACCATATATTTT | TRBJ1-3 | - | - | TRBV18
CASSTSRADTQYF | TGCGCCAGCAGCACTAGTCGGGCAGATACGCAGTATTTT | TRBJ2-3 | - | - | TRBV5-1
CASSPGQYNEQFF | TGTGCCAGCAGCCCGGGACAGTACAATGAGCAGTTCTTC | TRBJ2-1 | - | TRBD1 | TRBV7-9
CASSPIAGGRVWEQYF | TGTGCCAGCAGCCCGATAGCGGGAGGTCGTGTTTGGGAGCAGTACTTC | TRBJ2-7 | once | TRBD2 | TRBV3-1/TRBV3-2
CASSYTGDLSNQPQHF | TGTGCCAGCAGTTATACAGGGGACCTAAGCAATCAGCCCCAGCATTTT | TRBJ1-5 | - | TRBD1 | TRBV6-5
CASSAGDGTDTQYF | TGTGCCAGCAGCGCAGGGGATGGCACAGATACGCAGTATTTT | TRBJ2-3 | - | - | TRBV9
CASSLDRGSGGNTIYF | TGCGCCAGCAGCTTGGATAGGGGTTCGGGCGGAAACACCATATATTTT | TRBJ1-3 | - | - | TRBV5-1
CASRPWPGGNTGELFF | TGTGCCAGTAGACCATGGCCAGGGGGTAACACCGGGGAGCTGTTTTTT | TRBJ2-2 | - | TRBD1 | TRBV19
CASSPSEVFRRGSYNSPLHF | TGTGCCAGCAGCCCATCTGAGGTTTTCAGAAGGGGCTCCTATAATTCACCCCTCCACTTT | TRBJ1-6 | - | - | TRBV28
CASSSIQGGAFF | TGTGCCAGCAGTTCCATACAGGGGGGAGCTTTCTTT | TRBJ1-1 | few | TRBD1 | TRBV6-5
CASTKRGRNGYTF | TGTGCCAGCACAAAACGGGGGAGGAATGGCTACACCTTC | TRBJ1-2 | - | - | TRBV6-5